This TCR beta chain comes out of a study of cytomegalovirus exposure and HLA in healthy donors. Study conclusions and caveats: Rare TCR sequences predominated, though certain public TCRs were found in many donors. Three of the chains that were CMV-associated were confirmed in vitro to be specific for CMV antigens.

The repertoire was sequenced with immunoSEQ multiplex PCR; TCRdb's copy has only in-frame clones and lacks some. Seen here are about 98,000 clones, 87% observed once, and the top ten hold around 3.9%. This clone showed up just once. Antigen unknown. Per the germline V gene, CDR1 is SQVTM and CDR2 is ANQGSEA. V was pared by 6 bases and J by 7 bases, with 10 bases of the junction left unmatched. The CDR3 contains 14 residues. Input material: PBMCs. The source of this sequence is a woman under 40 in good health and CMV-seronegative. The chain carries TRBV29-1 and TRBJ2-5; 11 bases fit TRBD1. CDR3 loop: CSVLRDRGYGTQYF. The CDR3 DNA follows: TGCAGCGTGCTCAGGGACAGGGGGTACGGGACCCAGTACTTC.